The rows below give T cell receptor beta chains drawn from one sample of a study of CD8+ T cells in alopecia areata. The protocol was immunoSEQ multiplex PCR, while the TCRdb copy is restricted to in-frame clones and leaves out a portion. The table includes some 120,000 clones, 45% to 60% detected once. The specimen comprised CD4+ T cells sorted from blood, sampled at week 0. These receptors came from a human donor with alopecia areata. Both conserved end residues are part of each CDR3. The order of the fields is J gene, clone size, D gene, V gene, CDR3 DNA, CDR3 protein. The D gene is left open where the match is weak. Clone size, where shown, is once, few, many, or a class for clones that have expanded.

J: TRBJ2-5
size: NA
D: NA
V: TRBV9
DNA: TGTGCCAGCAGCGCGAGACTAGTTGAGGGCCAAGAGACCCAGTACTTC
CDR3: CASSARLVEGQETQYF

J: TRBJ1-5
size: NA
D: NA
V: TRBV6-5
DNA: TGTGCCAGCAGTTACTCTCGGTCAGGGATCGGACAGCCCCAGCATTTT
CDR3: CASSYSRSGIGQPQHF

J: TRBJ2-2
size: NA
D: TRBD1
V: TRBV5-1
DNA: TGCGCCAGCAGCTCCCCACGACAGGGATCCAACACCGGGGAGCTGTTTTTT
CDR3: CASSSPRQGSNTGELFF

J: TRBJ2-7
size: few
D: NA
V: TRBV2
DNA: TGTGCCAGCAAGGAGACACCCTCGAACTACGAGCAGTACTTC
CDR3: CASKETPSNYEQYF

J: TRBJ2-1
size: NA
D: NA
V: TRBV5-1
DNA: TGCGCCAGCAGCGGTCCTCAGGCCACCGGCAATGAGCAGTTCTTC
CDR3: CASSGPQATGNEQFF

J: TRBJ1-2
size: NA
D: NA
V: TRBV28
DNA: TGTGCCAGCAGGATAGGGGGGGTGAATGGCTACACCTTC
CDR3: CASRIGGVNGYTF

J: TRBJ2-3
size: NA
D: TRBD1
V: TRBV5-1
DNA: TGCGCCAGCAGCCAGGACAGGGGGCGAGATACGCAGTATTTT
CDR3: CASSQDRGRDTQYF

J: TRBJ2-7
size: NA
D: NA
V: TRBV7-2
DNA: TGTGCCAGCAGCTTTCAGGGAGGCGAGCAGTACTTC
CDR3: CASSFQGGEQYF

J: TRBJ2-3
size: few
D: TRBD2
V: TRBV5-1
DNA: TGCGCCAGCAGCTTGGGGGCTAGCGGGGGTTCGTCTGGAGATACGCAGTATTTT
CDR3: CASSLGASGGSSGDTQYF

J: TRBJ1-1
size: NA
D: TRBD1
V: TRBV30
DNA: TGTGCCTGGAGTGTGGGACAGGGGTCCCTCATGAACACTGAAGCTTTCTTT
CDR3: CAWSVGQGSLMNTEAFF

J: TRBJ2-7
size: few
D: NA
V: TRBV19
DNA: TGTGCCAGTAGTACCCAGGGTTCAAACTACGAGCAGTACTTC
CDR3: CASSTQGSNYEQYF

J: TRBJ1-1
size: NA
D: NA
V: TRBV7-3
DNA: TGTGCCAGCAGCTTAATAAGATGGCAGCTCCTAATCATGAACACTGAAGCTTTCTTT
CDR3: CASSLIRWQLLIMNTEAFF

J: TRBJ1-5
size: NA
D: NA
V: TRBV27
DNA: TGTGCCAGCACCCGACATACGGGCCGGTATCAGCCCCAGCATTTT
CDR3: CASTRHTGRYQPQHF

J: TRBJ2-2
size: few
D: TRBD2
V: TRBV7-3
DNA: TGTGCCAGCAGCTTAAGGTCCCGGCCTAGCGGAGACTCGAACACCGGGGAGCTGTTTTTT
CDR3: CASSLRSRPSGDSNTGELFF

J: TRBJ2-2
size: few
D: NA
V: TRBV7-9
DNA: TGTGCCAGCAGCTTAGCGCGGAGCAGGGTCACCGGGGAGCTGTTTTTT
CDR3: CASSLARSRVTGELFF

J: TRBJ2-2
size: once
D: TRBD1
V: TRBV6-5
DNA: TGTGCCAGTGTTCAGACAGGGGGCACCGGGGAGCTGTTTTTT
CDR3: CASVQTGGTGELFF

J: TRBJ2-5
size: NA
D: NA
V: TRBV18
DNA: TGTGCCAGCTCACCAGCGGTTAAGGAGACCCAGTACTTC
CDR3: CASSPAVKETQYF

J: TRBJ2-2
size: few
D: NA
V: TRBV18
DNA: TGTGCCAGCTCACCATACCTACAGGGAACGAACACCGGGGAGCTGTTTTTT
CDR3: CASSPYLQGTNTGELFF

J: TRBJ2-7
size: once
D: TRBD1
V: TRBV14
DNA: TGTGCCAGCAGCCGGGACAGGGGCCCTTACGAGCAGTACTTC
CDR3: CASSRDRGPYEQYF

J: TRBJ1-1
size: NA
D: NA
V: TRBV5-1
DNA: TGCGCCAGCAGCTTGGGACTAAGGGGCGCGCGTGGATACACTGAAGCTTTCTTT
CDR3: CASSLGLRGARGYTEAFF